This is a list of T cell receptor beta chains from one sample in a study of blood T cell repertoires in COVID-19. Assay used: immunoSEQ multiplex PCR; TCRdb lists only in-frame clones, some missing. Of more than 200,000 clones listed, around 86% are singletons. The sequencing input was peripheral blood. These receptors were collected from a woman of 80 years or more with COVID-19, enrolled during active disease. The CDR3 runs from the conserved cysteine through the conserved F or W. D genes are given only for firm matches.

TRBJ2-6 | NA | TRBV19 | TGTGCCAGTAGCATCGGTGTAGGAACTCAGGGAGGGGCCAACGTCCTGACTTTC | CASSIGVGTQGGANVLTF
TRBJ2-7 | TRBD2 | TRBV27 | TGTGCCAGCAGTCTCAAAGCGGGAGGAAAGGACTACGAGCAGTACTTC | CASSLKAGGKDYEQYF
TRBJ1-3 | NA | TRBV2 | TGTGCCAGCAGTAGAAGAGGAACTGGAAACACCATATATTTT | CASSRRGTGNTIYF
TRBJ1-2 | NA | TRBV2 | TGTGCCAGCAGTTCCGGCAGGGGAAGCAATGGCTACACCTTC | CASSSGRGSNGYTF
TRBJ2-5 | NA | TRBV7-9 | TGTGCCAGCAGCTCCGAAGAGACCCAGTACTTC | CASSSEETQYF
TRBJ1-1 | TRBD1 | TRBV7-9 | TGTGCCAGCAGCTTAGCAGGGGGCTACACTGAAGCTTTCTTT | CASSLAGGYTEAFF
TRBJ1-2 | TRBD1 | TRBV28 | TGTGCCAGCACCCCAGACAGGGTAATACATGGCTACACCTTC | CASTPDRVIHGYTF
TRBJ1-2 | NA | TRBV21-1 | TGTGCCAGCAGCCCCCGGAGGGTTGGCGGCTTTAACTATGGCTACACCTTC | CASSPRRVGGFNYGYTF
TRBJ1-1 | NA | TRBV7-9 | TGTGCCAGCAACTTCGGGGACACCGGCCCCCGGACTGAAGCTTTCTTT | CASNFGDTGPRTEAFF
TRBJ1-1 | NA | TRBV7-2 | TGTGCCAGCAGCCCCAGGAGGGTTCGGGCCACTGAAGCTTTCTTT | CASSPRRVRATEAFF
TRBJ1-2 | TRBD1 | TRBV5-1 | TGCGCCAGCAGCAGGGGGACAGGGGTTAACTATGGCTACACCTTC | CASSRGTGVNYGYTF
TRBJ1-4 | NA | TRBV4-1 | TGCGCCAGCAGTAAAGTGGGCACTAATGAAAAACTGTTTTTT | CASSKVGTNEKLFF
TRBJ2-4 | NA | TRBV7-2 | TGTGCCAGCAGCTTCCCAGGAATCCACATTCAGTACTTC | CASSFPGIHIQYF
TRBJ1-6 | TRBD1 | TRBV5-1 | TGCGCCAGCAGCTCCCGACAGGGGAATTCACCCCTCCACTTT | CASSSRQGNSPLHF
TRBJ1-3 | NA | TRBV11-2 | TGTGCCAGCAGCTTATACTCTGGAAACACCATATATTTT | CASSLYSGNTIYF
TRBJ2-2 | NA | TRBV5-4 | TGTGCCAGCAGCCGTCGGGACGGGAGCAACACCGGGGAGCTGTTTTTT | CASSRRDGSNTGELFF
TRBJ1-2 | TRBD1 | TRBV19 | TGTGCCAGTAGGCCGGGCCCTCAACAGGGGAGCGGCTATGGCTACACCTTC | CASRPGPQQGSGYGYTF
TRBJ2-3 | TRBD2 | TRBV10-3 | TGTGCCATCAGTGATCAATTGGGGCGGGAGCAGACCACAGATACGCAGTATTTT | CAISDQLGREQTTDTQYF
TRBJ1-2 | TRBD1 | TRBV19 | TGTGCCAGTAGCCGGGACAGTTATCGCTACACCTTC | CASSRDSYRYTF
TRBJ2-3 | TRBD2 | TRBV4-1 | TGCGCCAGCAGCGTCCTAGCGGGGGGACCAGATACGCAGTATTTT | CASSVLAGGPDTQYF
TRBJ1-5 | NA | TRBV30 | TGTGCCTGGAGTCCAAACACAGGGCTGACGCCCCAGCATTTT | CAWSPNTGLTPQHF
TRBJ1-2 | TRBD1 | TRBV29-1 | TGCAGCGTCAACTGGAGGGGGCAGGACACCTTC | CSVNWRGQDTF
TRBJ2-3 | NA | TRBV5-1 | TGCGCCAGCAGCTCTGGGGCAGGGAGGTGGACAGATACGCAGTATTTT | CASSSGAGRWTDTQYF
TRBJ1-2 | TRBD1 | TRBV18 | TGTGCCAGCTCACCAGGGACAGGCTCAGCGGGCTATGGCTACACCTTC | CASSPGTGSAGYGYTF
TRBJ2-5 | TRBD1 | TRBV7-2 | TGTGCCAGCAGCCCCGGGACAGTCGTCGGCCAAGAGACCCAGTACTTC | CASSPGTVVGQETQYF
TRBJ2-7 | TRBD1 | TRBV6-5 | TGTGCCAGCAGTTCGTACGGGACAGGGAGGGGTGGGCAGTACTTC | CASSSYGTGRGGQYF